This TCR beta chain was sequenced for a study of T cells in Graves' hyperthyroidism and ophthalmopathy. Across the whole study: At initial diagnosis, before any treatment had begun, peripheral blood was obtained.

Patients aged 18 to 65 had newly diagnosed hyperthyroidism that had lasted under 2 months. Diagnostic decisions used clinical symptoms, serum thyroxine and TRAb, thyroid ultrasound and orbital computed tomography. The CDR3 extends over 16 amino acids. Per germline, CDR1 SGHKS and CDR2 YYEKEE (reference sequence). V dropped 3 bases and J dropped 6; count of bases not matched to a gene: 12. Amplification of TCR beta CDR3 regions used RNA as the template. TCR CDR3 underwent first-round RT-PCR with the HTBI primer set. One entry per CDR3 protein results from TCRdb running MiXCR on the multiplex PCR reads. The repertoire includes about 560,000 distinct CDR3 sequences, approximately 15% of them detected once, and roughly 18% sits in the top ten.

This sequence joins TRBV5-5 and TRBJ1-2, with 9 bases identical to TRBD1. This clonotype was obtained from a young woman with Graves' hyperthyroidism. Sequencing was done on a sample of blood. The CDR3 region is CASSSNAGTGFNGYTF. The DNA of the CDR3 is TGTGCCAGCAGCTCGAACGCCGGGACAGGGTTTAATGGCTACACCTTC.